This TCR beta chain derives from a study of blood T cell repertoires in COVID-19. Profiling relied on immunoSEQ multiplex PCR, and the TCRdb table lists in-frame clones only, not all of them. The data show about 230,000 clones, roughly 86% seen once. The CDR3 is 14 residues long. The trim removed 11 bases at V and 8 bases at J, leaving 17 bases unmatched. Germline values: CDR1 LNHDA, CDR2 SQIVND (reference sequence). J is TRBJ1-2 and V is TRBV19; TRBD1 matches 7 bases. The clonotype originates from a woman in her 30s with acute COVID-19. The sample consisted of PBMCs or T cells enriched from blood (not recorded which). CDR3 residues: CASSQGVFGRGYTF. The CDR3 bases are TGTGCCTCATCTCAGGGGGTTTTCGGACGAGGCTACACCTTC.